The clone carrying this T cell receptor (beta chain) was recorded many times. Its specificity is unknown. The unsorted libraries were prepared from 2 million PBMCs (stored at -80 C). The data derive from a study of neurological immune-mediated disorders. The CDR3 runs to 14 residues. The V gene's germline CDR1 is MNHEY and CDR2 SVGAGI. V gave up 6 bases and J gave up 2 bases, with 11 bases separating them. It was by 5'RACE with 10-nucleotide random UMIs that the cDNA was made. TCRdb called the 5' RACE reads again in MiXCR, with one record for every CDR3 protein. The table lists about 87,000 distinct CDR3 sequences, around 3.5% of them singletons. Study results and caveats: The most TCR clonal expansion was seen in HTLV-1-associated myelopathy, whereas the least was seen in multiple sclerosis, below the level in healthy controls.

The source is a woman between 50 and 59 years old with multiple sclerosis. What was sequenced was PBMCs. This chain connects TRBV6-5 to TRBJ1-5, with D unresolved. The CDR3 loop is CASSPSGGNQPQHF. In DNA form, the CDR3 reads TGTGCCAGCAGCCCTTCTGGGGGCAATCAGCCCCAGCATTTT.